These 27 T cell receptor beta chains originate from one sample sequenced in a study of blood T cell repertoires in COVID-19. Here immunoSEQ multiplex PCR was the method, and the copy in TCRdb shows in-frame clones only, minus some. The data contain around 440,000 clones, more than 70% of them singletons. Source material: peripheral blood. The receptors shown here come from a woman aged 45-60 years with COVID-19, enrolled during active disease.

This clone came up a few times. This CDR3 is CAWGQGTNLNQPQHF. CDR3 nucleotides: TGTGCCTGGGGACAGGGGACAAATCTTAATCAGCCCCAGCATTTT. The V gene is TRBV30, the J gene TRBJ1-5; the match to TRBD1 covers 9 bases. This CDR3 has 15 residues. J lost 4 bases, V lost 5 bases, and 9 bases had no gene match. CDR1 is GTSNPN and CDR2 is SVGIG in the germline V gene (reference sequence).

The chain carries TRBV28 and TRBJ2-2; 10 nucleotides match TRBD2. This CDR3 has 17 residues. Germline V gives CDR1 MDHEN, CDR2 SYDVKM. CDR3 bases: TGTGCAGTAAGCTCTAGCGGGGGTTCGACGAACACCGGGGAGCTGTTTTTT. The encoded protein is CAVSSSGGSTNTGELFF.

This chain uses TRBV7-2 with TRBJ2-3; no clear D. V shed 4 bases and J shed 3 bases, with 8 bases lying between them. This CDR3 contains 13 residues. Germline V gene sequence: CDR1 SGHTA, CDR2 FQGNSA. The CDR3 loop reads CASSYTVTDTQYF. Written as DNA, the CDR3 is TGTGCCAGCAGCTATACAGTTACAGATACGCAGTATTTT. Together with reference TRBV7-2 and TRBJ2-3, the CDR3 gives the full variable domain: GAGVSQSPSNKVTEKGKDVELRCDPISGHTALYWYRQSLGQGLEFLIYFQGNSAPDKSGLPSDRFSAERTGGSVSTLTIQRTQQEDSAVYLCASSYTVTDTQYFGPGTRLTVL.

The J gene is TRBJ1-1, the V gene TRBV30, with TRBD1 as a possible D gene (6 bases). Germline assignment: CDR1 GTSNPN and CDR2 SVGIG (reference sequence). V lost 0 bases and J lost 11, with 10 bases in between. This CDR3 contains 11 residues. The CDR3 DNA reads TGTGCCTGGAGTGTACGAGGGGGTGCTTTCTTT. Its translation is CAWSVRGGAFF.

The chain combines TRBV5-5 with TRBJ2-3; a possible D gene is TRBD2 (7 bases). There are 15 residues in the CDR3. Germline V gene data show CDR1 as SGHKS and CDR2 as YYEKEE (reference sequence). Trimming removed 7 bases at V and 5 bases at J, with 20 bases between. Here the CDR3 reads CASARRGGPGDTQYF. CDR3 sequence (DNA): TGTGCCAGCGCGCGAAGGGGGGGGCCAGGAGATACGCAGTATTTT.

CDR3 bases: TGTGCCAGCAGCTTAGCCTCGTTCTTC. This gives the protein CASSLASFF. The rearrangement joins TRBV7-2 to TRBJ2-1, with unresolved D. Germline loops: CDR1 SGHTA, CDR2 FQGNSA. Between the trimmed V and J ends, which lost 0 bases and 15 bases, there was a span of 3 bases. This CDR3 is 9 amino acids long.

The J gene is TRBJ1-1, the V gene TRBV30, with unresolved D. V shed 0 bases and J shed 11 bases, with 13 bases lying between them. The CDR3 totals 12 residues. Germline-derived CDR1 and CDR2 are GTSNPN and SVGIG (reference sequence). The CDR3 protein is CAWSVVGGSAFF. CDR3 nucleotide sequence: TGTGCCTGGAGTGTAGTCGGTGGTTCGGCTTTCTTT.

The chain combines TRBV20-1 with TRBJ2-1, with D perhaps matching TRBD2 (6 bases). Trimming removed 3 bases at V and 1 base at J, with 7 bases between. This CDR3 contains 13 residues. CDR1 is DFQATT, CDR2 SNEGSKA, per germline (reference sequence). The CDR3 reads CSASAGSYNEQFF. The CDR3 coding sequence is TGCAGTGCTAGTGCGGGGTCCTACAATGAGCAGTTCTTC.

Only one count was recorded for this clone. This CDR3 reads CATGQGVTEAFF. CDR3 DNA sequence: TGTGCCACTGGACAGGGGGTCACTGAAGCTTTCTTT. The chain carries TRBV18 and TRBJ1-1; 10 nucleotides agree with TRBD1. The germline V gene encodes CDR1 KGHSH and CDR2 LQKENI. The CDR3 is made up of 12 amino acids. After removal of 10 bases from V and 4 bases from J, the junction contained 3 bases not matched to a gene.

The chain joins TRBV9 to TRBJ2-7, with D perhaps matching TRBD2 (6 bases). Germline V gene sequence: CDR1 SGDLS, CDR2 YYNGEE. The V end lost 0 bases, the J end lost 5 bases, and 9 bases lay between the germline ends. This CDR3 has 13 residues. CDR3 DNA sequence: TGTGCCAGCAGCGTAGTATCGGGGGACGAGCAGTACTTC. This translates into CASSVVSGDEQYF. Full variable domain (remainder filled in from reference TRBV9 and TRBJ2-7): DSGVTQTPKHLITATGQRVTLRCSPRSGDLSVYWYQQSLDQGLQFLIQYYNGEERAKGNILERFSAQQFPDLHSELNLSSLELGDSALYFCASSVVSGDEQYFGPGTRLTVT.

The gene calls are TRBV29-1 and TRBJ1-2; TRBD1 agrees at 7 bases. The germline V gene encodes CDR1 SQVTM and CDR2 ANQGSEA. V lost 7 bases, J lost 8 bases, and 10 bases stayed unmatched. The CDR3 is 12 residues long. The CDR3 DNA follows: TGCAGCGCCTCGGGACAGCCGTTAGGCTACACCTTC. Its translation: CSASGQPLGYTF. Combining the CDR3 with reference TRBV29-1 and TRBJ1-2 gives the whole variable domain SAVISQKPSRDICQRGTSLTIQCQVDSQVTMMFWYRQQPGQSLTLIATANQGSEATYESGFVIDKFPISRPNLTFSTLTVSNMSPEDSSIYLCSASGQPLGYTFGSGTRLTVV.

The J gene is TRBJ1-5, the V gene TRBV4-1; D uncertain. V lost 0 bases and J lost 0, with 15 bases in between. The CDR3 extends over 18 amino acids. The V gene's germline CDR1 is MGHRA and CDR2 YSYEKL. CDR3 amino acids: CASSQDNYIEHSNQPQHF. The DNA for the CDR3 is TGCGCCAGCAGCCAAGATAATTATATCGAGCATAGCAATCAGCCCCAGCATTTT.

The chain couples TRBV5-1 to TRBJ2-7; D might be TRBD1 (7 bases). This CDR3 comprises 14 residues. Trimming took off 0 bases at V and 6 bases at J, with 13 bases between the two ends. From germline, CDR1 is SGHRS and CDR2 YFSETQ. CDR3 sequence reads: CASSLEEGASEQYF. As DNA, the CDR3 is TGCGCCAGCAGCTTGGAGGAGGGGGCGAGCGAGCAGTACTTC.

CDR3 coding DNA: TGTGCCAGCAGCTTAGATGTGTCAGGAAAAGCTTTCTTT. As protein: CASSLDVSGKAFF. This rearrangement joins TRBV7-9 to TRBJ1-1; unclear D gene. CDR3 length: 13 amino acids. V lost 1 base, J lost 9 bases, and 12 bases lay in between. Germline CDR1 reads SEHNR; CDR2 reads FQNEAQ (reference sequence).

This CDR3 is CASSPPGGRPEAFF. DNA of the CDR3: TGTGCCAGCAGCCCTCCCGGGGGTCGACCTGAAGCTTTCTTT. V and J are TRBV7-2 and TRBJ1-1; D is perhaps TRBD1 (5 bases). The CDR3 runs 14 residues. Trimming left V 5 bases short and J 6 bases short, with 16 bases between. The germline V gene encodes CDR1 SGHTA and CDR2 FQGNSA.

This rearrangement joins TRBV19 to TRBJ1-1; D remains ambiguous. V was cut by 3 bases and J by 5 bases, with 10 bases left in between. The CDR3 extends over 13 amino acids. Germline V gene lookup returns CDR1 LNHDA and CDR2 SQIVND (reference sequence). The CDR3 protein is CASSIDSGTEAFF. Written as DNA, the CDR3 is TGTGCCAGTAGTATTGATTCGGGGACTGAAGCTTTCTTT.

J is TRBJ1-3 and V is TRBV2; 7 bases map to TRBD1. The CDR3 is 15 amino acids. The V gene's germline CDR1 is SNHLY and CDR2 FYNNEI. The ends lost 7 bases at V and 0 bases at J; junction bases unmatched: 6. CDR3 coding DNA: TGTGCCAGCACCCTCAGGGGGAGCTCTGGAAACACCATATATTTT. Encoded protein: CASTLRGSSGNTIYF.

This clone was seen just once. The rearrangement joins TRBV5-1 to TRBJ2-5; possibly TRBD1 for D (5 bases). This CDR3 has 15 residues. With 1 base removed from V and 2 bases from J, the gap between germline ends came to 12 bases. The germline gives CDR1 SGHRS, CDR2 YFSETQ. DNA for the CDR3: TGCGCCAGCAGCTTGTTGGACACCAGTCAAGAGACCCAGTACTTC. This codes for CASSLLDTSQETQYF.

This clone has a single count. The chain's CDR3 is CASHETVNTDTQYF. Written as DNA, the CDR3 is TGCGCCTCCCACGAAACGGTCAACACAGATACGCAGTATTTT. The genes are TRBV5-1 and TRBJ2-3; D not resolved. This CDR3 contains 14 residues. In germline, CDR1 is SGHRS, CDR2 YFSETQ. Trimming took off 10 bases at V and 2 bases at J, with 17 bases between the two ends.

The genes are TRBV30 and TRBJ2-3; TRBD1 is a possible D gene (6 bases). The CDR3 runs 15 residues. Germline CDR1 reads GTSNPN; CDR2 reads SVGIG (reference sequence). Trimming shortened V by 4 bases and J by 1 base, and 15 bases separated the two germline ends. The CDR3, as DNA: TGTGCCTGGAAGCGTTTACAGGGCGGCACAGATACGCAGTATTTT. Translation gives CAWKRLQGGTDTQYF.

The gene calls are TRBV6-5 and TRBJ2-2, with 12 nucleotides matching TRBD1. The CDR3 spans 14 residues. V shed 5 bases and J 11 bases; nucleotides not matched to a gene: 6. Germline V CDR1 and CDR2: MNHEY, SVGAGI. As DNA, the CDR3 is TGTGCCAGCAGTCCCGGGGACAGGGGGCGAGAGCTGTTTTTT. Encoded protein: CASSPGDRGRELFF.

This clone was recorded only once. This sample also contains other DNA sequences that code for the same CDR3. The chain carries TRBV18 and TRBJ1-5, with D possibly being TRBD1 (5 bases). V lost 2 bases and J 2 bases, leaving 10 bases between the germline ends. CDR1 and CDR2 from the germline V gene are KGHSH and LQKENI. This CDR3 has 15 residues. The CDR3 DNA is TGTGCCAGCTCACCAGGGGGGGTGGGCAATCAGCCCCAGCATTTT. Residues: CASSPGGVGNQPQHF.

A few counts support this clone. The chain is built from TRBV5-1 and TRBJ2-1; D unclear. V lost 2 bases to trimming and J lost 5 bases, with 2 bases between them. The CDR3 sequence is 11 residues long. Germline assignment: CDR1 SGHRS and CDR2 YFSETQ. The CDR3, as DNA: TGCGCCAGCAGCTTTAACAATGAGCAGTTCTTC. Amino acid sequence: CASSFNNEQFF.

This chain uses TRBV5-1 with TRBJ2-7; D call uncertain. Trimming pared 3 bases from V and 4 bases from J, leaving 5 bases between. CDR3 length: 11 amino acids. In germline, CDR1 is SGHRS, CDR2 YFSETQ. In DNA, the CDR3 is TGCGCCAGCAGCTCGAGGTACGAGCAGTACTTC. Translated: CASSSRYEQYF. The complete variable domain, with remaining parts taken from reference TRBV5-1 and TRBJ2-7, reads KAGVTQTPRYLIKTRGQQVTLSCSPISGHRSVSWYQQTPGQGLQFLFEYFSETQRNKGNFPGRFSGRQFSNSRSEMNVSTLELGDSALYLCASSSRYEQYFGPGTRLTVT.

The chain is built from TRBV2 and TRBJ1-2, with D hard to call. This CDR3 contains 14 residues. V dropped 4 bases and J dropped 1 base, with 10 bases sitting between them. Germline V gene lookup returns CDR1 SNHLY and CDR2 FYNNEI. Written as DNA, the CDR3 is TGTGCCAGCAGTGGGATGGAGATTAACTATGGCTACACCTTC. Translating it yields CASSGMEINYGYTF.

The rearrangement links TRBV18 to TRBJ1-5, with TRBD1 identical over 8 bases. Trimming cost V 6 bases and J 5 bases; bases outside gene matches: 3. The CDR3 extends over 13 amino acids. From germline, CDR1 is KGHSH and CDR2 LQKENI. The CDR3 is CASSTDRDQPQHF. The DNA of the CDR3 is TGTGCCAGCTCTACGGACAGGGATCAGCCCCAGCATTTT.

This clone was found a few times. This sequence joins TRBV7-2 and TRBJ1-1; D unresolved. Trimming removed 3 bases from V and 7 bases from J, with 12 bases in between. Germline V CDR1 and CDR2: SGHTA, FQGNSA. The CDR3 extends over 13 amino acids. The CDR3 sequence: CASSFSGRSEAFF. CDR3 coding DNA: TGTGCCAGCAGCTTTTCTGGCCGGAGTGAAGCTTTCTTT.